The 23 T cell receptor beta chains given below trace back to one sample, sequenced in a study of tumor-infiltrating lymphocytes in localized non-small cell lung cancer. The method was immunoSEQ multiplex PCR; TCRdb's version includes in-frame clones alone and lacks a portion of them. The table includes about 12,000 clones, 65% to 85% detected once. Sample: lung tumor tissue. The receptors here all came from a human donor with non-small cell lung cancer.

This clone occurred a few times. The CDR3 DNA reads as TGTGCCAGCAGGATGAATGGACAGAATCAGCCCCAGCATTTT. Residues: CASRMNGQNQPQHF. J is TRBJ1-5 and V is TRBV2, with a tentative D call TRBD1 (6 bases). The CDR3 is 14 residues long. Between the trimmed V and J ends, which lost 6 bases and 4 bases, there was a span of 13 bases. Per the germline V gene, CDR1 is SNHLY and CDR2 is FYNNEI.

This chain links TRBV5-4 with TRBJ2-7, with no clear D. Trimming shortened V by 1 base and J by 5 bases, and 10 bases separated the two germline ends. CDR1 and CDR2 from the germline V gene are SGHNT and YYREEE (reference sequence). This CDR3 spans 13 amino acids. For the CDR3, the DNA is TGTGCCAGCAGCTTGTTTAGGCAGGACGAGCAGTACTTC. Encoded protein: CASSLFRQDEQYF. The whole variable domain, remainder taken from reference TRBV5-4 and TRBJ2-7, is ETGVTQSPTHLIKTRGQQVTLRCSSQSGHNTVSWYQQALGQGPQFIFQYYREEENGRGNFPPRFSGLQFPNYSSELNVNALELDDSALYLCASSLFRQDEQYFGPGTRLTVT.

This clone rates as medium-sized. CDR3 sequence (DNA): TGTGCCAGCAGCCGCTTGATCGCTCCAATTACAGATACGCAGTATTTT. Encoded protein: CASSRLIAPITDTQYF. The chain couples TRBV7-6 to TRBJ2-3, with D unresolved. The germline V gene encodes CDR1 SGHVS and CDR2 FNYEAQ. The ends were cut back, 5 bases at V and 3 bases at J, with 18 bases in the middle. The CDR3 sequence is 16 residues long.

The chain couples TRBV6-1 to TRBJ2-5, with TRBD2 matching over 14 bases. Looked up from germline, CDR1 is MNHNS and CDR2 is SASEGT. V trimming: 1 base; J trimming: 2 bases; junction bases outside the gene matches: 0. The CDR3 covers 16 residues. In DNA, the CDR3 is TGTGCCAGCAGTGAAGGACTAGCGGGGGGGCAAGAGACCCAGTACTTC. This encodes CASSEGLAGGQETQYF.

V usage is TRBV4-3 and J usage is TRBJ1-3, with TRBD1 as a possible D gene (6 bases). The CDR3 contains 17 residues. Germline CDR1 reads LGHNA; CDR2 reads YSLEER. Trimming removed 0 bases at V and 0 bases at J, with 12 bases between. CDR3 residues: CASSQDRRQASGNTIYF. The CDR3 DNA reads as TGCGCCAGCAGCCAAGATAGAAGACAGGCCTCTGGAAACACCATATATTTT.

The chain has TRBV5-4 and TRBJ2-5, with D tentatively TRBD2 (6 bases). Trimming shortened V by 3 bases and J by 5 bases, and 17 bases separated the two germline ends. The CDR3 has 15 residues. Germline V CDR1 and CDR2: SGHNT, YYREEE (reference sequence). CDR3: CASSSVTTSRETQYF. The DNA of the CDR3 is TGTGCCAGCAGCTCCGTGACAACTAGCCGGGAGACCCAGTACTTC.

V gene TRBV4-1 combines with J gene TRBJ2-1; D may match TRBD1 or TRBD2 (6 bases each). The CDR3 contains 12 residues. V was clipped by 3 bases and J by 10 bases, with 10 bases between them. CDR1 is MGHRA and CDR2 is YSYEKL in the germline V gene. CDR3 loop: CASSHHGGEQFF. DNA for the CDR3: TGCGCCAGCAGCCACCACGGGGGCGAGCAGTTCTTC.

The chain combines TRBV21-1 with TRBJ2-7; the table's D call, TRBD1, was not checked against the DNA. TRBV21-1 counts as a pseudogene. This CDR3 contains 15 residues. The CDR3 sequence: CASSNPTGGPYEQYF. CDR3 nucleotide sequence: TGTGCCAGCAGCAACCCGACAGGGGGACCCTACGAGCAGTACTTC.

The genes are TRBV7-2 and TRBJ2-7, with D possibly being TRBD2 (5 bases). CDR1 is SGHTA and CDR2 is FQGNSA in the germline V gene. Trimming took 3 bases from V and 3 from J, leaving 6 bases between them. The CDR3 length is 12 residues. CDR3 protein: CASSLDFYEQYF. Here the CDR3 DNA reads TGTGCCAGCAGCTTGGACTTCTACGAGCAGTACTTC.

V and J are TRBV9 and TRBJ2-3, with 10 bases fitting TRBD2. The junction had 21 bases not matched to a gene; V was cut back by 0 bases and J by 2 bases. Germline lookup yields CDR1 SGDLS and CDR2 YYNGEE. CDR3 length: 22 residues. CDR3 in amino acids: CASSVVSLDYYLAGDLTDTQYF. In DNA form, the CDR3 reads TGTGCCAGCAGCGTAGTAAGCCTTGACTACTATCTAGCGGGGGATCTCACAGATACGCAGTATTTT.

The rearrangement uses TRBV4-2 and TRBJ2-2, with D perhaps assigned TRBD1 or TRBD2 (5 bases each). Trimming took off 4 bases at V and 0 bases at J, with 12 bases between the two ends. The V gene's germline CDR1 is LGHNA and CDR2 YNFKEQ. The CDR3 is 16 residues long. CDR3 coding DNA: TGTGCCAGCAGCCCCGACGGGACCTCGAACACCGGGGAGCTGTTTTTT. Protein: CASSPDGTSNTGELFF.

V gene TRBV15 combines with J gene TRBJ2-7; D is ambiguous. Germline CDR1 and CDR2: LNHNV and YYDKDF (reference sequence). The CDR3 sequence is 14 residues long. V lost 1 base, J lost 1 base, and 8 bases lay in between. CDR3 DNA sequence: TGTGCCACCAGCAGAGGAGAGAGATCCTACGAGCAGTACTTC. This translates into CATSRGERSYEQYF.

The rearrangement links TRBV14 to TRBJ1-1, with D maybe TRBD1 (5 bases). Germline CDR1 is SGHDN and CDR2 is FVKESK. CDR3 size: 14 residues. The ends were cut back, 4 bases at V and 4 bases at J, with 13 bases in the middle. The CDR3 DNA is TGTGCCAGCAGCCTCGCGGGGGGGTCCACTGAAGCTTTCTTT. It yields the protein CASSLAGGSTEAFF.

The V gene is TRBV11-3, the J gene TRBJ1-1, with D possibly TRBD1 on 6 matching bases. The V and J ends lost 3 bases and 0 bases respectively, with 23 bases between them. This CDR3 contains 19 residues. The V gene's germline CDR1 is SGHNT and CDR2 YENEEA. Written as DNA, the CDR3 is TGTGCCAGCAGCTTCGGGTGGGGACAAAAAGGGTCAATGAACACTGAAGCTTTCTTT. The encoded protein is CASSFGWGQKGSMNTEAFF.

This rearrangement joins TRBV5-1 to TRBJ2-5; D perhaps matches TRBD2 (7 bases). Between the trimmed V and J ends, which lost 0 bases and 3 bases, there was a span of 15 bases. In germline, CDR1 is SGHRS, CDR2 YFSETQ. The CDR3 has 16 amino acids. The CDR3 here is CASSLEVAGAKETQYF. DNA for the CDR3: TGCGCCAGCAGCTTGGAAGTGGCGGGGGCCAAAGAGACCCAGTACTTC.

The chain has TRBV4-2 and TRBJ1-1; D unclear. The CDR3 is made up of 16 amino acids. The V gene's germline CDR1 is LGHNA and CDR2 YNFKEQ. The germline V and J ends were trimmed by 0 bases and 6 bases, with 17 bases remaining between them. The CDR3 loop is CASSQESQIDGSEAFF. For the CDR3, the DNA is TGTGCCAGCAGCCAAGAGAGTCAAATCGATGGTTCTGAAGCTTTCTTT.

CDR3 nucleotide sequence: TGTGCCAGCAGCCTCCCGAACACCGGGGAGCTGTTTTTT. Its translation: CASSLPNTGELFF. The V call is TRBV11-3, the J call TRBJ2-2; D uncertain. CDR1 SGHNT and CDR2 YENEEA come from the germline V gene. Trimming took 5 bases from V and 0 from J, leaving 4 bases between them. The CDR3 totals 13 residues.

Written as DNA, the CDR3 is TGTGCCAGCAGTGAAGTAGGGACTAGAGCAGATACGCAGTATTTT. It encodes CASSEVGTRADTQYF. The V and J genes are TRBV6-1 and TRBJ2-3; 8 nucleotides match TRBD2. The germline V gene encodes CDR1 MNHNS and CDR2 SASEGT. This CDR3 is built from 15 residues. With 1 base clipped from V and 4 bases from J, the junction kept 4 bases outside the gene matches.

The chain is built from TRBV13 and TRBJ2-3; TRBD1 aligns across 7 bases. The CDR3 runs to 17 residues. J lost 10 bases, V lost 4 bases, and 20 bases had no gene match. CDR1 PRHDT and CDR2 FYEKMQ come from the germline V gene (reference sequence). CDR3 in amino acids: CASSSRKWGQIAEAQYF. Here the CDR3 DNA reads TGTGCCAGCAGCTCTCGAAAGTGGGGACAGATTGCAGAAGCGCAGTATTTT.

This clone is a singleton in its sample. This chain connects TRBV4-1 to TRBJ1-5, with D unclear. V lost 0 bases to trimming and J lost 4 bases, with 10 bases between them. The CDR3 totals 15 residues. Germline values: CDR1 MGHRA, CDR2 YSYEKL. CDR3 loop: CASSQDGSGNQPQHF. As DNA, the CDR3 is TGCGCCAGCAGCCAAGACGGCAGCGGAAATCAGCCCCAGCATTTT.

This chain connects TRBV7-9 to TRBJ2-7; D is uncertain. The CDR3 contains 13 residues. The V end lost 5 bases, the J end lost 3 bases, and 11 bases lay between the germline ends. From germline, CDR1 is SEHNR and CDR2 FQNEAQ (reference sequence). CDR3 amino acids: CASSPTAGYEQYF. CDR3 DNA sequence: TGTGCCAGCAGCCCAACTGCTGGCTACGAGCAGTACTTC.

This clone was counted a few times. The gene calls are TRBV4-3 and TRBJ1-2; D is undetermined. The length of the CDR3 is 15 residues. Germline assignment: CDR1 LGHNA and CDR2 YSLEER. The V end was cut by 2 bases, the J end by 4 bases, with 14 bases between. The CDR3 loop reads CASSQMVELGYGYTF. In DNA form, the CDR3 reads TGCGCCAGCAGCCAAATGGTGGAGCTAGGCTATGGCTACACCTTC.

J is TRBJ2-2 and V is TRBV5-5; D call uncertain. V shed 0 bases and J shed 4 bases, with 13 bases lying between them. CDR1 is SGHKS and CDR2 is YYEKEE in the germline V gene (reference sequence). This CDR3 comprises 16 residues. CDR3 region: CASSLALKRGTGELFF. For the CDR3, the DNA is TGTGCCAGCAGCTTGGCCCTGAAGCGTGGCACCGGGGAGCTGTTTTTT.